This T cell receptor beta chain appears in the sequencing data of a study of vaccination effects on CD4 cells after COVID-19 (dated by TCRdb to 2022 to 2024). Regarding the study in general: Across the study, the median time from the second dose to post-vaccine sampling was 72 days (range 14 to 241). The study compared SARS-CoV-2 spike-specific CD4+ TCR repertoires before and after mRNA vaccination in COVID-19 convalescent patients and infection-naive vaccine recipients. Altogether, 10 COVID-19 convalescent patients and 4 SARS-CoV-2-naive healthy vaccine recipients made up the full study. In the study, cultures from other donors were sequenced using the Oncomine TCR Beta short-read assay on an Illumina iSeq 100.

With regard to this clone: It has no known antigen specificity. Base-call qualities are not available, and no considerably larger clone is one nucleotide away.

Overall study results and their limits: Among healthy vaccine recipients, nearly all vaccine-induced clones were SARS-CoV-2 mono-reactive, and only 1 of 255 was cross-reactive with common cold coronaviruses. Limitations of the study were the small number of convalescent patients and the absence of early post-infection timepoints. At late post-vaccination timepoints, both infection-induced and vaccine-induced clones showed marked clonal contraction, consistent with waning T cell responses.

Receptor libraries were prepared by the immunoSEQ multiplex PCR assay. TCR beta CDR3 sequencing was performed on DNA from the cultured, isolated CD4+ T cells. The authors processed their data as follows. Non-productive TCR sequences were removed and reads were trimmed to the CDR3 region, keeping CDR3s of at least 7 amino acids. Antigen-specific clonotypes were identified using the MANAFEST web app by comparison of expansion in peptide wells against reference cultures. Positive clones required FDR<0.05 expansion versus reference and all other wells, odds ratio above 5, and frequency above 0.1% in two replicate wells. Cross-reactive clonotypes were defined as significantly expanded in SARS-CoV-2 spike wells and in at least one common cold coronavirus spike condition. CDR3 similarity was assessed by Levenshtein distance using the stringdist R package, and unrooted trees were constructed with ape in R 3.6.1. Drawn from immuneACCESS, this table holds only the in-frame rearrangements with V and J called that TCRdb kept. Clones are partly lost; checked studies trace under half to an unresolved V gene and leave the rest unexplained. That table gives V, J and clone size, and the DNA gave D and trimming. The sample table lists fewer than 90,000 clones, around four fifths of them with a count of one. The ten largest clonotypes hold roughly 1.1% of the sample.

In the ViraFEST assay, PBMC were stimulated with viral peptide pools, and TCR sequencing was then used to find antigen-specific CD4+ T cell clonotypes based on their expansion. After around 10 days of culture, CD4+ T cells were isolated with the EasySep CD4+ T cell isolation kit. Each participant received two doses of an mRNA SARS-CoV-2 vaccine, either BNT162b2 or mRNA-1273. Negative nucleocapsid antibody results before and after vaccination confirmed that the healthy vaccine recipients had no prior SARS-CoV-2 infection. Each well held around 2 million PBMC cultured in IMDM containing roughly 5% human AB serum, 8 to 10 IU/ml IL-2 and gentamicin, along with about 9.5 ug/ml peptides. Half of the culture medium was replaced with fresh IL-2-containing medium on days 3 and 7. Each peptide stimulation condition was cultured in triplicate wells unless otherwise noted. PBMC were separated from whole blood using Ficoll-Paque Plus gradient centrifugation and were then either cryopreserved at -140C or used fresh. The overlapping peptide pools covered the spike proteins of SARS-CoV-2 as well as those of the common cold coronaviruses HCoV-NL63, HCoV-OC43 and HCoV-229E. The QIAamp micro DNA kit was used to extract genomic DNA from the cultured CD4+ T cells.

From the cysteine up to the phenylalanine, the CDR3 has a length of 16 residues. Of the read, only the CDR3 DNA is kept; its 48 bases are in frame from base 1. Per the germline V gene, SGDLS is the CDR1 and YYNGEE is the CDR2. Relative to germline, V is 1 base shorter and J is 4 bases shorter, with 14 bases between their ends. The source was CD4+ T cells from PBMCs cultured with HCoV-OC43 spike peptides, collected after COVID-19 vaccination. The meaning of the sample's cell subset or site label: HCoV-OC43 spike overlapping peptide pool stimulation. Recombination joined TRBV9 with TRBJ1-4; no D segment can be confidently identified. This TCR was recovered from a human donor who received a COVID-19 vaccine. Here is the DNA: TGTGCCAGCAGCGTATCACCGGTAGGAGTTAATGAAAAACTGTTTTTT. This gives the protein CASSVSPVGVNEKLFF.